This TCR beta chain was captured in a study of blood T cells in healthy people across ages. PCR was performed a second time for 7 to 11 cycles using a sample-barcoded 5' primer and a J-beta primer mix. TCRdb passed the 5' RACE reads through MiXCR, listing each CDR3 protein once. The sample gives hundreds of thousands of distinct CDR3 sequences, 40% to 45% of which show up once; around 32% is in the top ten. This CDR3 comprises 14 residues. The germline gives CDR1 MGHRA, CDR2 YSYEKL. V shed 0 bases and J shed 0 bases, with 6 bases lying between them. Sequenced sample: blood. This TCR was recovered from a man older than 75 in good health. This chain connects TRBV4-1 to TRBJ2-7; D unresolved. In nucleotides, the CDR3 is TGCGCCAGCAGCCAAGATCCGGACTCCTACGAGCAGTACTTC. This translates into CASSQDPDSYEQYF.